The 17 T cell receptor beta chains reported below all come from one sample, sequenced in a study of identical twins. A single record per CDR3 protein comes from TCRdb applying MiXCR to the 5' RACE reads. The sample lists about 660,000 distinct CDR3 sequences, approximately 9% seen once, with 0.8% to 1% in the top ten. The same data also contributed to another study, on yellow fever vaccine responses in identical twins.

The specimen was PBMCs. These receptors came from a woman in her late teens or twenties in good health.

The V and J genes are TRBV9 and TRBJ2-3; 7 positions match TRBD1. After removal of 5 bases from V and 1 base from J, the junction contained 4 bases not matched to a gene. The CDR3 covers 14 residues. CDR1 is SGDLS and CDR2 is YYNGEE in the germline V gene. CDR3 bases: TGTGCCAGCAGGAAAGGGGGCCGCACAGATACGCAGTATTTT. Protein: CASRKGGRTDTQYF.

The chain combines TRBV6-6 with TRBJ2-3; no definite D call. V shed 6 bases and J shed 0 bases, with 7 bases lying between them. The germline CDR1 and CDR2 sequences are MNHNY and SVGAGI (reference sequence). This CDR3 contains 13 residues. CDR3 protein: CASRPPSTDTQYF. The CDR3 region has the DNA TGTGCCAGCAGACCCCCTAGCACAGATACGCAGTATTTT.

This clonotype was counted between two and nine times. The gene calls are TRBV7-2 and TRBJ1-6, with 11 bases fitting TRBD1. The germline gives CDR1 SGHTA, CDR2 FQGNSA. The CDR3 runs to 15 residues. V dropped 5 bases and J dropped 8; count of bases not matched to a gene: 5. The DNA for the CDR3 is TGTGCCAGCAGCGGAGGGACAGGGGGTTATTCACCCCTCCACTTT. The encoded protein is CASSGGTGGYSPLHF. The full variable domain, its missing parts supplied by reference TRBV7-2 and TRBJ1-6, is GAGVSQSPSNKVTEKGKDVELRCDPISGHTALYWYRQSLGQGLEFLIYFQGNSAPDKSGLPSDRFSAERTGGSVSTLTIQRTQQEDSAVYLCASSGGTGGYSPLHFGNGTRLTVT.

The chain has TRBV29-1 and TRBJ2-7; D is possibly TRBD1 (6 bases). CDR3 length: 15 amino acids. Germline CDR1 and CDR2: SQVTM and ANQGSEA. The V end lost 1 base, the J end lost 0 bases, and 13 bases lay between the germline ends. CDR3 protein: CSVEGDRLRSYEQYF. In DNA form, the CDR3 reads TGCAGCGTTGAAGGAGACAGGCTCCGCTCCTACGAGCAGTACTTC.

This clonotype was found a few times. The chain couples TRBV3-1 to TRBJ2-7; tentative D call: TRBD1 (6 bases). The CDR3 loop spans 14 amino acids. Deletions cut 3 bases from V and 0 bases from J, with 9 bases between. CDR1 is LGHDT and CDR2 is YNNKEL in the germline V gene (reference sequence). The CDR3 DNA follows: TGTGCCAGCAGCCAGGACAGCTTCTCCTACGAGCAGTACTTC. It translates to CASSQDSFSYEQYF.

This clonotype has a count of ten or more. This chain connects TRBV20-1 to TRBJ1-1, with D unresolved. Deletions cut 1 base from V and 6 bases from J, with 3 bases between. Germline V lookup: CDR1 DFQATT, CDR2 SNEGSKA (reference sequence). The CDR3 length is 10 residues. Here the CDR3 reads CSARGPEAFF. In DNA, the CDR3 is TGCAGTGCTAGAGGTCCTGAAGCTTTCTTT.

For the CDR3, the DNA is TGTGCCAGCAGCCCCTCGGGGGCCCACTCCTACAATGAGCAGTTCTTC. Protein: CASSPSGAHSYNEQFF. The gene calls are TRBV7-2 and TRBJ2-1; D may be TRBD1 or TRBD2 (6 bases each). Between the trimmed V and J ends, which lost 5 bases and 0 bases, there was a span of 14 bases. CDR3 size: 16 residues. The germline CDR1 and CDR2 sequences are SGHTA and FQGNSA.

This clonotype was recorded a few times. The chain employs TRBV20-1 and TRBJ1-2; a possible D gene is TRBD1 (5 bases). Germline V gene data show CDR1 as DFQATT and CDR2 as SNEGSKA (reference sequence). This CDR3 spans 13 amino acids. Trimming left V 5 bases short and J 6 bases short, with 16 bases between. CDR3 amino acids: CSARDGGSNGYTF. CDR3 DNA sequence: TGCAGTGCTCGGGACGGCGGCTCAAATGGCTACACCTTC.

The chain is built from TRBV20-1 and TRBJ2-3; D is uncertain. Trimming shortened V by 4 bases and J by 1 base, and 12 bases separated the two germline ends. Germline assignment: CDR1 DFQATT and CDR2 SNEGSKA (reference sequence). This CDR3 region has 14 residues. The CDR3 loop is CSAIMGRGTDTQYF. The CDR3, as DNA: TGCAGTGCTATCATGGGTCGTGGCACAGATACGCAGTATTTT.

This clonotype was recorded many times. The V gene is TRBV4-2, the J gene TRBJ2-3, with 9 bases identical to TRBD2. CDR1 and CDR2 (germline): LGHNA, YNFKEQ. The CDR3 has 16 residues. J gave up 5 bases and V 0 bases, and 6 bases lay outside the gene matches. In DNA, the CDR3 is TGTGCCAGCAGCCAAGATTCGGCTAGCGGGGTAGATACGCAGTATTTT. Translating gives CASSQDSASGVDTQYF.

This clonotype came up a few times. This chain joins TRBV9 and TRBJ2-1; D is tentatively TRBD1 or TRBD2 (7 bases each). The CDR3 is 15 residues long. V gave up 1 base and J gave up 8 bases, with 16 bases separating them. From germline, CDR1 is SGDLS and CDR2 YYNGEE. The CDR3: CASSVMGGGRDEQFF. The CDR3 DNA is TGTGCCAGCAGCGTAATGGGAGGGGGCAGGGATGAGCAGTTCTTC.

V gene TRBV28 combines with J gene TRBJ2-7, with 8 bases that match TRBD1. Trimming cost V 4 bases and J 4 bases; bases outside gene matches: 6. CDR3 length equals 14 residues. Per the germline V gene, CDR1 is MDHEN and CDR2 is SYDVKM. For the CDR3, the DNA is TGTGCCAGCAGTTCGGGACAGGAGGGGTACGAGCAGTACTTC. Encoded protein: CASSSGQEGYEQYF.

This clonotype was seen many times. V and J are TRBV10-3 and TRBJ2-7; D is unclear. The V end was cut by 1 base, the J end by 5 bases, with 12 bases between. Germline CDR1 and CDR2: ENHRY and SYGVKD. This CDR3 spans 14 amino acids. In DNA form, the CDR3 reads TGTGCCATCAGTGAGTATGCAGAAGCCCACGAGCAGTACTTC. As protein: CAISEYAEAHEQYF.

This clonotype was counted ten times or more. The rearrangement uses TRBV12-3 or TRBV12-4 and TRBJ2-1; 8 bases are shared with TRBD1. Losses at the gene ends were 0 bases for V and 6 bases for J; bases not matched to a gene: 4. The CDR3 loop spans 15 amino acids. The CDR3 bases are TGTGCCAGCAGTTTAGCGGACAGGGACGGCAATGAGCAGTTCTTC. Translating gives CASSLADRDGNEQFF.

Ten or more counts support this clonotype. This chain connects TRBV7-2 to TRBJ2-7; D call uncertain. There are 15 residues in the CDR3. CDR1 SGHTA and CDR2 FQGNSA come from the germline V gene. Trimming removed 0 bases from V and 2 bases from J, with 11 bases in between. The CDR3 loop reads CASSLAGKATYEQYF. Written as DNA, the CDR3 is TGTGCCAGCAGCTTAGCGGGTAAAGCAACCTACGAGCAGTACTTC.

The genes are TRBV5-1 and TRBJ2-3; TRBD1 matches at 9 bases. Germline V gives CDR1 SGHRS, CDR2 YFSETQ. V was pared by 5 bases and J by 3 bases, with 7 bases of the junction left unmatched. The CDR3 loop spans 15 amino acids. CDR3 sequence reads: CASRQQGAITDTQYF. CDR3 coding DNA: TGCGCCAGCAGGCAACAGGGGGCGATAACAGATACGCAGTATTTT. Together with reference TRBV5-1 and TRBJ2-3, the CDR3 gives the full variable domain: KAGVTQTPRYLIKTRGQQVTLSCSPISGHRSVSWYQQTPGQGLQFLFEYFSETQRNKGNFPGRFSGRQFSNSRSEMNVSTLELGDSALYLCASRQQGAITDTQYFGPGTRLTVL.

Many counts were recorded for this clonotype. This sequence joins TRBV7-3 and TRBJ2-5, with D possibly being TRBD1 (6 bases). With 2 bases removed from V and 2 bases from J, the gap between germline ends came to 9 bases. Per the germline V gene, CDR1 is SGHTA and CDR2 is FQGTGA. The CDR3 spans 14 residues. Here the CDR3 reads CASSLSQGQETQYF. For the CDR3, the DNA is TGTGCCAGCAGCTTATCACAGGGTCAAGAGACCCAGTACTTC.